Presented here are 3 T cell receptor beta chains from one specimen sequenced in a study of cytomegalovirus exposure and HLA in healthy donors. The PCR was carried out with 60 Vbeta primers and 13 Jbeta primers. Sequencing was performed with immunoSEQ multiplex PCR; in TCRdb, only in-frame clones are kept and a portion is missing. The profile shows about 100,000 clones, about four fifths of them singletons. Sequences were obtained from PBMCs. These receptors originate from a female donor in good health and CMV-seropositive.

The chain combines TRBV29-1 with TRBJ1-1, with TRBD1 matching 7 bases. Germline-derived CDR1 and CDR2 are SQVTM and ANQGSEA. The CDR3 is 15 amino acids. With V trimmed by 7 bases and J by 1 base, 12 bases remained unmatched. The CDR3 here is CSAFPLGQPNTEAFF. The CDR3 DNA is TGCAGCGCTTTTCCATTGGGACAGCCGAACACTGAAGCTTTCTTT.

In DNA form, the CDR3 reads TGCAGCGTTGAAGATCGTGACAGGAATCCGTACTTC. Translating it yields CSVEDRDRNPYF. The chain employs TRBV29-1 and TRBJ2-7; D is perhaps TRBD1 (6 bases). Trimming left V 0 bases short and J 12 bases short, with 15 bases between. The V gene's germline CDR1 is SQVTM and CDR2 ANQGSEA. This CDR3 is 12 amino acids long.

This chain links TRBV18 with TRBJ1-1, with D possibly matching TRBD1 (6 bases). CDR3 length: 13 residues. Germline V gives CDR1 KGHSH, CDR2 LQKENI. V gave up 3 bases and J gave up 3 bases, with 8 bases separating them. This CDR3 reads CASSPHRDTEAFF. CDR3 nucleotides: TGTGCCAGCTCACCTCACAGGGACACTGAAGCTTTCTTT.